The next 18 T cell receptor beta chains were all read from a single sample in a study of early T cells in non-severe SARS-CoV-2 infection. TCRdb redid the calling of the 5' RACE reads with MiXCR, one entry per CDR3 protein. This sample yields around 67,000 distinct CDR3 sequences, of which around 12% are seen a single time; roughly 1.2% belongs to the top ten. Material: whole blood. The receptors were sampled from an adult who was a healthcare worker with PCR-confirmed SARS-CoV-2 infection or an uninfected control (not recorded which).

There are many counts of this clonotype. The chain is built from TRBV7-2 and TRBJ1-6; TRBD1 is a possible D gene (5 bases). V shed 5 bases and J shed 7 bases, with 15 bases lying between them. The CDR3 consists of 15 residues. In germline, CDR1 is SGHTA, CDR2 FQGNSA. CDR3 amino acids: CASSPIDSPNSPLHF. As DNA, the CDR3 is TGTGCCAGCAGCCCCATTGACAGCCCAAATTCACCCCTCCACTTT.

This clonotype was seen repeatedly, ten times or more. The V and J genes are TRBV5-1 and TRBJ2-1; D tentatively fits TRBD1 or TRBD2 (7 bases each). Germline V CDR1 and CDR2: SGHRS, YFSETQ. The CDR3 totals 15 residues. Between the trimmed V and J ends, which lost 2 bases and 4 bases, there was a span of 13 bases. The CDR3 is CASSFRQGGYNEQFF. In nucleotides, the CDR3 is TGCGCCAGCAGCTTTAGACAGGGAGGGTACAATGAGCAGTTCTTC.

This clonotype appeared many times. J is TRBJ2-5 and V is TRBV9, with D tentatively TRBD2 (6 bases). The V end was cut by 0 bases, the J end by 1 base, with 10 bases between. Germline values: CDR1 SGDLS, CDR2 YYNGEE. The CDR3 runs 15 residues. In nucleotides, the CDR3 is TGTGCCAGCAGCGTAGGTGGTAGCGGCCAAGAGACCCAGTACTTC. Amino acid sequence: CASSVGGSGQETQYF.

This clonotype was found many times. The chain employs TRBV7-2 and TRBJ2-7; 10 positions agree with TRBD2. J was trimmed by 7 bases and V by 2 bases; bases with no gene match: 8. Germline V gene lookup returns CDR1 SGHTA and CDR2 FQGNSA. This CDR3 has 15 amino acids. Here the CDR3 reads CASSLFLAGVEEQYF. The CDR3 region has the DNA TGTGCCAGCAGCTTATTTCTAGCGGGAGTGGAAGAGCAGTACTTC.

This chain links TRBV29-1 with TRBJ1-1, with a weak D call TRBD1 (5 bases). From germline, CDR1 is SQVTM and CDR2 ANQGSEA. The CDR3 covers 14 residues. V was cut by 4 bases and J by 1 base, with 13 bases left in between. The chain's CDR3 is CSVVAGFSNTEAFF. The CDR3 DNA reads as TGCAGCGTTGTGGCAGGGTTTTCGAACACTGAAGCTTTCTTT.

This clonotype was seen at least ten times. The V gene is TRBV6-5, the J gene TRBJ2-7; TRBD1 or TRBD2 may be the D gene (6 bases each). Deletions cut 6 bases from V and 5 bases from J, with 17 bases between. CDR3 size: 14 residues. The germline V gene has CDR1 MNHEY and CDR2 SVGAGI. CDR3 loop: CASSWGAGVDEQYF. DNA of the CDR3: TGTGCCAGCAGCTGGGGGGCCGGGGTCGACGAGCAGTACTTC.

This clonotype was recorded at least ten times. V gene TRBV20-1 combines with J gene TRBJ1-2, with D possibly matching TRBD1 (5 bases). Germline values: CDR1 DFQATT, CDR2 SNEGSKA (reference sequence). The CDR3 is made up of 16 amino acids. Trimming left V 1 base short and J 2 bases short, with 17 bases between. CDR3 nucleotides: TGCAGTGCTAGAGCACCTGGGGGGATCGGAAACTATGGCTACACCTTC. Translation gives CSARAPGGIGNYGYTF.

This clonotype was counted at least ten times. The chain has TRBV6-2 or TRBV6-3 and TRBJ1-5, with a possible D match to TRBD1 (6 bases). Trimming removed 6 bases from V and 1 base from J, with 10 bases in between. Germline V gene data show CDR1 as MNHEY and CDR2 as SVGEGT. The CDR3 has 14 amino acids. The CDR3 protein is CASRRTDSNQPQHF. The DNA of the CDR3 is TGTGCCAGCAGGCGGACAGACAGCAATCAGCCCCAGCATTTT.

This clonotype was observed a handful of times. The rearrangement joins TRBV7-9 to TRBJ2-3; D is perhaps TRBD1 or TRBD2 (5 bases each). This CDR3 spans 15 amino acids. V lost 4 bases, J lost 6 bases, and 17 bases lay in between. Germline-derived CDR1 and CDR2 are SEHNR and FQNEAQ (reference sequence). The CDR3 region has the DNA TGTGCCAGCAGCTCCGGGACCCACAAAGGGGATACGCAGTATTTT. Translation gives CASSSGTHKGDTQYF.

This clonotype has ten or more counts. This chain links TRBV15 with TRBJ1-1; a possible D gene is TRBD1 (5 bases). V lost 2 bases, J lost 4 bases, and 14 bases lay in between. This CDR3 is built from 15 residues. Per the germline V gene, CDR1 is LNHNV and CDR2 is YYDKDF (reference sequence). The CDR3 region is CATSRYDQGTTEAFF. CDR3 nucleotide sequence: TGTGCCACCAGCAGATACGACCAGGGTACCACTGAAGCTTTCTTT.

Note on this clonotype: Lacking the conserved final phenylalanine or tryptophan, this CDR3 likely reflects a read error. The chain recombines TRBV6-5 with TRBJ2-3; a possible D gene is TRBD1 (5 bases). Trimming left V 6 bases short and J 10 bases short, with 17 bases between. Looked up from germline, CDR1 is MNHEY and CDR2 is SVGAGI. The CDR3 loop spans 13 amino acids. CDR3 bases: TGTGCCAGCAGCCTAGGGGCAGGAGTTCCGCAGTATCTT. The encoded protein is CASSLGAGVPQYL.

The table lists this clonotype with many counts. The rearrangement links TRBV10-3 to TRBJ2-1; D not resolved. The length of the CDR3 is 11 residues. The germline V and J ends were trimmed by 5 bases and 5 bases, with 4 bases remaining between them. From germline, CDR1 is ENHRY and CDR2 SYGVKD. The CDR3 is CAISTHNEQFF. CDR3 DNA sequence: TGTGCCATCAGTACACACAATGAGCAGTTCTTC.

The CDR3 sequence is CASSNPLADSYEQYF. As DNA, the CDR3 is TGTGCCAGCAGTAATCCGCTAGCGGACTCCTACGAGCAGTACTTC. The chain employs TRBV27 and TRBJ2-7; 7 bases line up with TRBD2. The CDR3 consists of 15 residues. Germline CDR1 is MNHEY and CDR2 is SMNVEV (reference sequence). The V and J ends lost 5 bases and 0 bases, in that order; junction bases with no gene match: 7.

The sample holds a few counts of this clonotype. The chain is built from TRBV3-1 and TRBJ2-7; D is undetermined. CDR3 length equals 12 residues. The V gene's germline CDR1 is LGHDT and CDR2 YNNKEL (reference sequence). Trimming pared 1 base from V and 1 base from J, leaving 2 bases between. The CDR3 DNA follows: TGTGCCAGCAGCCAAGTGTCCTACGAGCAGTACTTC. Its translation: CASSQVSYEQYF.

This clonotype came up many times. The rearrangement joins TRBV15 to TRBJ2-2; 9 bases are a match to TRBD2. The V segment lost 0 bases and the J segment 6 bases; nucleotides outside the gene matches: 2. The CDR3 sequence is 15 residues long. Germline lookup yields CDR1 LNHNV and CDR2 YYDKDF (reference sequence). Here the CDR3 DNA reads TGTGCCACCAGCAGAGAAATAGCGGGAGCCGGGGAGCTGTTTTTT. Protein sequence: CATSREIAGAGELFF.

This clonotype was observed many times. The rearrangement links TRBV12-3 or TRBV12-4 to TRBJ2-7; D perhaps matches TRBD2 (6 bases). Trimming stripped 7 bases from V and 5 bases from J, with 15 bases between. This CDR3 comprises 13 residues. In DNA form, the CDR3 reads TGTGCCAGCAACCAGGCGGGGTCCCACGAGCAGTACTTC. This translates into CASNQAGSHEQYF.

This clonotype was recorded at least ten times. V usage is TRBV6-6 and J usage is TRBJ2-3; D is possibly TRBD1 or TRBD2 (5 bases each). Between the trimmed V and J ends, which lost 5 bases and 2 bases, there was a span of 8 bases. The CDR3 runs to 13 residues. CDR1 is MNHNY and CDR2 is SVGAGI in the germline V gene (reference sequence). The CDR3 is CASSTGHTDTQYF. The CDR3 nucleotides read TGTGCCAGCAGTACGGGGCACACAGATACGCAGTATTTT.

This clonotype was picked up many times. The chain employs TRBV28 and TRBJ1-1, with D tentatively TRBD1 (6 bases). V lost 5 bases and J 1 base, leaving 14 bases between the germline ends. The CDR3 loop spans 15 amino acids. Per germline, CDR1 MDHEN and CDR2 SYDVKM. Written as DNA, the CDR3 is TGTGCCAGCAGTGTAGGGGGGGCAGCGAACACTGAAGCTTTCTTT. Encoded protein: CASSVGGAANTEAFF.